The next 17 T cell receptor beta chains were all read from a single sample in a study of blood T cell repertoires in COVID-19. Clones were sequenced by immunoSEQ multiplex PCR, and TCRdb holds only the in-frame ones, with some missing. The sample yields roughly 150,000 clones, about 83% seen once. Sequenced: peripheral blood. These TCRs come from a woman over 75 with acute or convalescent COVID-19.

The rearrangement links TRBV6-6 to TRBJ1-4; maybe TRBD1 (6 bases). Germline assignment: CDR1 MNHNY and CDR2 SVGAGI (reference sequence). Trimming took 7 bases from V and 15 from J, leaving 18 bases between them. The CDR3 contains 12 residues. CDR3 loop: CASNMNQGRLFF. The CDR3 DNA reads TGTGCCAGCAATATGAATCAGGGGCGGTTGTTTTTT.

The chain has TRBV7-2 and TRBJ2-2; TRBD2 agrees at 9 bases. Germline V gene data show CDR1 as SGHTA and CDR2 as FQGNSA. After removal of 2 bases from V and 7 bases from J, the junction contained 5 bases not matched to a gene. This CDR3 is 15 amino acids long. CDR3 loop: CASSLPSGAVGELFF. CDR3 bases: TGTGCCAGCAGCTTACCTAGCGGGGCTGTCGGGGAGCTGTTTTTT.

Remarks on this clone: The sample carries other DNA sequences with the same CDR3. CDR3 nucleotide sequence: TGTGCCAGCAGTTACTCCTCGAGCTCCTATAATTCACCCCTCCACTTT. Its translation is CASSYSSSSYNSPLHF. The chain has TRBV6-5 and TRBJ1-6; D gene ambiguous. CDR1 is MNHEY and CDR2 is SVGAGI in the germline V gene. The CDR3 is 16 amino acids. Trimming pared 0 bases from V and 0 bases from J, leaving 6 bases between.

Remarks on this clone: This sample also contains other DNA sequences that code for the same CDR3. The chain carries TRBV10-1 and TRBJ1-1; D unresolved. The CDR3 is made up of 13 amino acids. Germline loops: CDR1 WNHNN, CDR2 SYGVQD (reference sequence). Between the trimmed V and J ends, which lost 3 bases and 1 base, there was a span of 6 bases. CDR3 protein: CASSDEKNTEAFF. CDR3 DNA: TGCGCCAGCAGTGACGAGAAGAACACTGAAGCTTTCTTT.

The CDR3 coding sequence is TGTGCCAGCAGGCCACTTCGGACAGCGAGCACAGATACGCAGTATTTT. As protein: CASRPLRTASTDTQYF. J is TRBJ2-3 and V is TRBV2; D is perhaps TRBD1 (6 bases). CDR1 and CDR2 (germline): SNHLY, FYNNEI. V dropped 6 bases and J dropped 0 bases, with 16 bases sitting between them. The CDR3 contains 16 residues.

There are a few counts of this clone. The gene calls are TRBV19 and TRBJ2-7; D may be TRBD1 (5 bases). Germline V lookup: CDR1 LNHDA, CDR2 SQIVND (reference sequence). Trimming took 2 bases from V and 2 from J, leaving 13 bases between them. CDR3 length: 15 amino acids. CDR3 amino acids: CASSISDSTPYEQYF. CDR3 nucleotides: TGTGCCAGTAGTATATCAGACAGTACTCCCTACGAGCAGTACTTC.

The chain recombines TRBV29-1 with TRBJ2-1; 10 positions agree with TRBD1. Germline CDR1 and CDR2: SQVTM and ANQGSEA. This CDR3 region has 13 residues. V shed 3 bases and J 12 bases; nucleotides not matched to a gene: 8. Here the CDR3 DNA reads TGCAGCGTTGAGCCGGGACAGGGGTGGGGGCAGTTCTTC. This encodes CSVEPGQGWGQFF.

This rearrangement joins TRBV29-1 to TRBJ2-5, with D possibly matching TRBD2 (5 bases). Trimming pared 4 bases from V and 2 bases from J, leaving 20 bases between. From germline, CDR1 is SQVTM and CDR2 ANQGSEA. This CDR3 has 16 residues. CDR3 coding DNA: TGCAGCGTTGCCGCCAGAGGGCCCCATCGACAAGAGACCCAGTACTTC. Its translation: CSVAARGPHRQETQYF.

The chain is built from TRBV18 and TRBJ2-3; 10 positions agree with TRBD2. The CDR3 has 15 amino acids. Germline CDR1 and CDR2: KGHSH and LQKENI. The V gene end was trimmed by 1 base and the J gene end by 4 bases; junction bases not matched to a gene: 2. Written as DNA, the CDR3 is TGTGCCAGCTCACCACAGCGGGAGGGCGCAGATACGCAGTATTTT. Protein: CASSPQREGADTQYF.

The chain has TRBV4-1 and TRBJ2-7; D gene uncertain. The CDR3 contains 15 residues. Trimming left V 4 bases short and J 1 base short, with 14 bases between. Per the germline V gene, CDR1 is MGHRA and CDR2 is YSYEKL. The CDR3 DNA is TGCGCCAGCAGCCGATCTGCTTCAGTGTCCTACGAGCAGTACTTC. Its translation: CASSRSASVSYEQYF.

V and J are TRBV30 and TRBJ1-1; TRBD1 aligns across 8 bases. V was pared by 8 bases and J by 0 bases, with 8 bases of the junction left unmatched. The CDR3 contains 14 residues. In germline, CDR1 is GTSNPN, CDR2 SVGIG (reference sequence). The chain's CDR3 is CALGQGGLNTEAFF. The DNA for the CDR3 is TGTGCCCTAGGACAGGGAGGATTGAACACTGAAGCTTTCTTT.

V and J are TRBV27 and TRBJ1-4; D perhaps matches TRBD1 (6 bases). The germline CDR1 and CDR2 sequences are MNHEY and SMNVEV (reference sequence). The CDR3 is made up of 14 amino acids. The V end lost 4 bases, the J end lost 5 bases, and 11 bases lay between the germline ends. In DNA form, the CDR3 reads TGTGCCAGCAGTTCACAGGGAAACAATGAAAAACTGTTTTTT. Protein sequence: CASSSQGNNEKLFF.

V usage is TRBV18 and J usage is TRBJ2-3, with 7 bases that match TRBD1. Germline trimming cut 6 bases from V and 4 bases from J; bases unmatched to any gene: 10. This CDR3 contains 15 residues. Germline CDR1 and CDR2: KGHSH and LQKENI. Here the CDR3 DNA reads TGTGCCAGCTCCCCCGGGACAGTGGCCGCAGATACGCAGTATTTT. Translation gives CASSPGTVAADTQYF.

The V and J genes are TRBV6-1 and TRBJ1-5; 10 bases line up with TRBD1. This CDR3 comprises 14 residues. Germline V gene data show CDR1 as MNHNS and CDR2 as SASEGT. V lost 3 bases, J lost 4 bases, and 0 bases stayed unmatched. CDR3 coding DNA: TGTGCCAGCAGTGAGGACAGGGGGAATCAGCCCCAGCATTTT. Translated, it gives CASSEDRGNQPQHF.

This sequence joins TRBV5-4 and TRBJ2-2; 8 nucleotides align to TRBD1. The J segment lost 4 bases and the V segment lost 3 bases, leaving 8 bases of the junction unmatched. Germline V lookup: CDR1 SGHNT, CDR2 YYREEE (reference sequence). The CDR3 extends over 16 amino acids. The CDR3 sequence: CASSSKTGVATGELFF. CDR3 nucleotides: TGTGCCAGCAGCTCGAAGACAGGGGTCGCCACCGGGGAGCTGTTTTTT.

The chain carries TRBV6-6 and TRBJ1-4; TRBD1 aligns across 7 bases. With 2 bases clipped from V and 8 bases from J, the junction kept 8 bases outside the gene matches. Germline V lookup: CDR1 MNHNY, CDR2 SVGAGI (reference sequence). This CDR3 is built from 15 residues. CDR3 sequence (DNA): TGTGCCAGCAGTTACGGAGACAGGGAAGTGGAAAAACTGTTTTTT. Protein sequence: CASSYGDREVEKLFF.

This clone was observed at least ten times. V usage is TRBV7-2 and J usage is TRBJ2-7; 10 bases fit TRBD1. The germline gives CDR1 SGHTA, CDR2 FQGNSA. The J segment lost 3 bases and the V segment lost 5 bases, leaving 7 bases of the junction unmatched. The CDR3 length is 15 residues. In DNA, the CDR3 is TGTGCCAGCAGCCTACGGACAGGGGGGGACTACGAGCAGTACTTC. It codes for CASSLRTGGDYEQYF.